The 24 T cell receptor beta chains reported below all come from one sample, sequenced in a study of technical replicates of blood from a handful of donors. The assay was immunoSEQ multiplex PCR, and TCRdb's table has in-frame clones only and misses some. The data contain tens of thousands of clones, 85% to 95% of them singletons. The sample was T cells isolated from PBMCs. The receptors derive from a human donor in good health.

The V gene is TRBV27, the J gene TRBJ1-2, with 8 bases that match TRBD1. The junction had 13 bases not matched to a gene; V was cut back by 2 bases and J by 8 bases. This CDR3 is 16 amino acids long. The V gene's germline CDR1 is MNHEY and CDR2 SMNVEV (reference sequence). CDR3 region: CASSLTPTGEVGGYTF. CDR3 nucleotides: TGTGCCAGCAGTTTAACCCCGACAGGGGAGGTAGGAGGCTACACCTTC.

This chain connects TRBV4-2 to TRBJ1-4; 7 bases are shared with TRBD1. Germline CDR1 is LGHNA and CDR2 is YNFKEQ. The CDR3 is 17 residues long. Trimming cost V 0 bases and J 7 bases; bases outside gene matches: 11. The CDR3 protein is CASSQDLRNRGFEKLFF. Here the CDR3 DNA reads TGTGCCAGCAGCCAAGATCTAAGGAACAGGGGATTTGAAAAACTGTTTTTT.

This CDR3 reads CASSPLDSTEAFF. The CDR3 nucleotides read TGTGCCAGCAGCCCCTTGGACAGCACTGAAGCTTTCTTT. V and J are TRBV7-6 and TRBJ1-1, with D perhaps TRBD1 (6 bases). Trimming stripped 5 bases from V and 4 bases from J, with 11 bases between. The CDR3 runs to 13 residues. The V gene's germline CDR1 is SGHVS and CDR2 FNYEAQ.

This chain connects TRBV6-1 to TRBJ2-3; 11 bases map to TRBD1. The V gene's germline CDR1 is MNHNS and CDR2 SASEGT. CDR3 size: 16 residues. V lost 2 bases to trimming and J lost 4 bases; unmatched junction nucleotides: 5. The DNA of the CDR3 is TGTGCCAGCAGTGAACGGACAGGGGGCGTCTCAGATACGCAGTATTTT. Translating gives CASSERTGGVSDTQYF.

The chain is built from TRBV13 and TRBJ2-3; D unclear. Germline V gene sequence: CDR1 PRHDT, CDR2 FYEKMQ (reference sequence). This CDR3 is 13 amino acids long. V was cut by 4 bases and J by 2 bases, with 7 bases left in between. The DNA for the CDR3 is TGTGCCAGCAGCTCCACACACACAGATACGCAGTATTTT. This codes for CASSSTHTDTQYF.

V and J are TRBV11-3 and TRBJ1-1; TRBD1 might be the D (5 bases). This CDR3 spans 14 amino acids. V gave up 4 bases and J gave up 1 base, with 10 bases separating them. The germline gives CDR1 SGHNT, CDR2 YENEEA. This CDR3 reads CASSWTNGNTEAFF. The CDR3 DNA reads TGTGCCAGCAGCTGGACAAATGGGAACACTGAAGCTTTCTTT.

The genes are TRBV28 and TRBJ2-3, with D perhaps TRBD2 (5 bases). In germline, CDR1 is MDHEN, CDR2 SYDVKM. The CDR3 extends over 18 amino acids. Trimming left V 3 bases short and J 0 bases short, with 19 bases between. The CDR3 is CASSFALGLTLSTDTQYF. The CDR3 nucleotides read TGTGCCAGCAGTTTCGCTCTTGGACTCACGTTAAGCACAGATACGCAGTATTTT.

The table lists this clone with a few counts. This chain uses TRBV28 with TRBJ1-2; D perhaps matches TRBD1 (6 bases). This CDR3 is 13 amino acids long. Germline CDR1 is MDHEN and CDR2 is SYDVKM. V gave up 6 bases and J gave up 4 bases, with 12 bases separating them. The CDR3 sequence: CASSSVGGYGYTF. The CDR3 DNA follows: TGTGCCAGCAGCAGCGTAGGGGGCTATGGCTACACCTTC.

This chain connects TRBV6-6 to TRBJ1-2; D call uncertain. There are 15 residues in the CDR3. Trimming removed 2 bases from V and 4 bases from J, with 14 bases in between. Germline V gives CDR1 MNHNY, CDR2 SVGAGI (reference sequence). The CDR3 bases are TGTGCCAGCAGTTACCCCACACCGGAGGTCTATGGCTACACCTTC. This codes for CASSYPTPEVYGYTF.

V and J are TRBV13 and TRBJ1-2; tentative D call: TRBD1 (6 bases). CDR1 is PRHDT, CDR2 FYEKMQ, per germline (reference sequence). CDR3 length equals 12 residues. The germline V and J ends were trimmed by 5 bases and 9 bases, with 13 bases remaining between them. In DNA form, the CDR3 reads TGTGCCAGCAGCCTAGACAGGCTCAGCTACACCTTC. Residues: CASSLDRLSYTF.

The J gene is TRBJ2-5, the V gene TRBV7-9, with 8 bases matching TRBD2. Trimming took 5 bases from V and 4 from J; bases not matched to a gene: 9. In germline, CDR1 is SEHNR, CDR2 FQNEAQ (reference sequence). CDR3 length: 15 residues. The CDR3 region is CASSKRESLGETQYF. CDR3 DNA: TGTGCCAGCAGCAAGCGGGAGTCGCTTGGAGAGACCCAGTACTTC.

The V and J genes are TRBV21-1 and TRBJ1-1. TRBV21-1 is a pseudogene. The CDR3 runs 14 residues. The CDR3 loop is CASSKGGDNTEAFF. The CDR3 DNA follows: TGTGCCAGCAGCAAAGGGGGGGATAACACTGAAGCTTTCTTT.

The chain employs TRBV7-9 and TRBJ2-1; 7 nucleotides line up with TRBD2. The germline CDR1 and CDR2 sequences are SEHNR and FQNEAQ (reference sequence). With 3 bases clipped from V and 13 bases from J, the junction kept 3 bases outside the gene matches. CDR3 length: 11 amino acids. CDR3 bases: TGTGCCAGCAGCTTGGGACTATTTCAGTTCTTC. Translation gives CASSLGLFQFF. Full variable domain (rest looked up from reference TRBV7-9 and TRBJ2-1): DTGVSQNPRHKITKRGQNVTFRCDPISEHNRLYWYRQTLGQGPEFLTYFQNEAQLEKSRLLSDRFSAERPKGSFSTLEIQRTEQGDSAMYLCASSLGLFQFFGPGTRLTVL.

The CDR3 DNA reads TGTGCCAGCAGTCCGTTACTTCGGGAAAAACTGTTTTTT. Amino acid sequence: CASSPLLREKLFF. The chain joins TRBV28 to TRBJ1-4; D ambiguous. In germline, CDR1 is MDHEN, CDR2 SYDVKM. The CDR3 length is 13 residues. Deletions cut 5 bases from V and 8 bases from J, with 12 bases between.

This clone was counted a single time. The CDR3 DNA reads as TGTGCCAGCAGCCAAAATCTGGGCACCCAAGAGACCCAGTACTTC. Protein sequence: CASSQNLGTQETQYF. The chain employs TRBV14 and TRBJ2-5; D is ambiguous. The length of the CDR3 is 15 residues. With 2 bases removed from V and 1 base from J, the gap between germline ends came to 11 bases. Germline loops: CDR1 SGHDN, CDR2 FVKESK.

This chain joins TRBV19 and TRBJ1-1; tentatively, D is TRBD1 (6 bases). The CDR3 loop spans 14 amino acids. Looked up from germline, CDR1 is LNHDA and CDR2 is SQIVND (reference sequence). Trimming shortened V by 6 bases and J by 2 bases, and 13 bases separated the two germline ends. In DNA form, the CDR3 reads TGTGCCAGTAGGGTCCTACAGGGAAACACTGAAGCTTTCTTT. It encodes CASRVLQGNTEAFF.

CDR3 sequence reads: CASRPFLAEQNIQYF. As DNA, the CDR3 is TGTGCCAGCAGACCATTCCTAGCAGAACAAAACATTCAGTACTTC. The chain couples TRBV27 to TRBJ2-4; D perhaps matches TRBD2 (5 bases). V lost 6 bases to trimming and J lost 5 bases, with 17 bases between them. The CDR3 loop spans 15 amino acids. Germline values: CDR1 MNHEY, CDR2 SMNVEV (reference sequence).

CDR3 nucleotides: TGTGCCAGCAGCTTATTGGGGACAGGGTTAGTAAATGAGCAGTTCTTC. It encodes CASSLLGTGLVNEQFF. V usage is TRBV7-9 and J usage is TRBJ2-1, with 9 bases matching TRBD1. CDR3 length: 16 amino acids. After removal of 2 bases from V and 7 bases from J, the junction contained 9 bases not matched to a gene. Germline V gives CDR1 SEHNR, CDR2 FQNEAQ (reference sequence).

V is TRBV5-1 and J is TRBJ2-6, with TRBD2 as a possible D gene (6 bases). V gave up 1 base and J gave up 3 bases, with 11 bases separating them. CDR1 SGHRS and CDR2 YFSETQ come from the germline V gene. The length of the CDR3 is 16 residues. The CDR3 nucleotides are TGCGCCAGCAGCTTGATAGCGGAGCATGGGGCCAACGTCCTGACTTTC. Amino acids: CASSLIAEHGANVLTF.

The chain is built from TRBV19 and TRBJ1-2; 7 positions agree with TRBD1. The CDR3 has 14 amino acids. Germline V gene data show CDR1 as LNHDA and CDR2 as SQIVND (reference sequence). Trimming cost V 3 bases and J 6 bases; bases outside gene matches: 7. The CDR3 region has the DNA TGTGCCAGTAGTATTGACAGGGAAGGGAATGGCTACACCTTC. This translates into CASSIDREGNGYTF.

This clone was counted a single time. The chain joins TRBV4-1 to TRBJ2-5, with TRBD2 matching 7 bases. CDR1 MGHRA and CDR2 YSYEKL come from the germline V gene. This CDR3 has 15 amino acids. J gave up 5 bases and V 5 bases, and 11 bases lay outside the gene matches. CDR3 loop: CASSYRWGGPETQYF. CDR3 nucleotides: TGCGCCAGCAGCTATAGATGGGGAGGGCCGGAGACCCAGTACTTC.

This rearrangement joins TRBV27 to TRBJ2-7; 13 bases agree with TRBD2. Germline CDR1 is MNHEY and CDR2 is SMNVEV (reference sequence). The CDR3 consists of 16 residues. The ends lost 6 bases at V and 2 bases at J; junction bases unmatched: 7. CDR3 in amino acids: CASSTPGTSGTYEQYF. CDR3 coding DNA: TGTGCCAGCAGCACCCCCGGGACTAGCGGGACCTACGAGCAGTACTTC.

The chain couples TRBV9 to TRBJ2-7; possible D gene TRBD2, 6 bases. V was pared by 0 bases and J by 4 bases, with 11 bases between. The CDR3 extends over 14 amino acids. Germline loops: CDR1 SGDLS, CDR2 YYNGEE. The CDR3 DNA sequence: TGTGCCAGCAGCGTAGACGGGGGAGTGTACGAGCAGTACTTC. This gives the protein CASSVDGGVYEQYF.

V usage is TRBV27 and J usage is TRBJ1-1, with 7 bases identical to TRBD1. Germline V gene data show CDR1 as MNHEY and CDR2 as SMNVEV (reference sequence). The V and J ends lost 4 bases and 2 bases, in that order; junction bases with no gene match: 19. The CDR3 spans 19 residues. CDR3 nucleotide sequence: TGTGCCAGCAGTTCAAAAAAAACAGGGGCCACTAACCAAAACACTGAAGCTTTCTTT. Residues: CASSSKKTGATNQNTEAFF.